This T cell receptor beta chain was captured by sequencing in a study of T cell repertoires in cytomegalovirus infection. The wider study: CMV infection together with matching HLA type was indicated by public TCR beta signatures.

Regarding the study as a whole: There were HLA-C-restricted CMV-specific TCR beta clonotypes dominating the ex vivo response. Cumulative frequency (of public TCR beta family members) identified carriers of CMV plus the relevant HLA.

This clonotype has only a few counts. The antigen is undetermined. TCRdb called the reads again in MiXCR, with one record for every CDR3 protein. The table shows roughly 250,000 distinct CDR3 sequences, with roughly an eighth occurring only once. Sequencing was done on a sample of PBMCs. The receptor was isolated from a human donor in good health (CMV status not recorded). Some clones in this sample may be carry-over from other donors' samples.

CDR3 sequence: CASSYRVLQPQHF. In DNA, the CDR3 is TGTGCCAGCAGTTACAGGGTTTTACAGCCCCAGCATTTT. The chain uses TRBV28 and TRBJ1-5; a possible D gene is TRBD1 (6 bases). This CDR3 is built from 13 residues. In germline, CDR1 is MDHEN, CDR2 SYDVKM. Trimming pared 4 bases from V and 7 bases from J, leaving 11 bases between. Full variable domain (outside the CDR3, taken from reference TRBV28 and TRBJ1-5): DVKVTQSSRYLVKRTGEKVFLECVQDMDHENMFWYRQDPGLGLRLIYFSYDVKMKEKGDIPEGYSVSREKKERFSLILESASTNQTSMYLCASSYRVLQPQHFGDGTRLSIL.